This entry concerns a single T cell receptor beta chain. There is no known antigen for this receptor. The sample's time point label, in plain terms: baseline before first vaccination. The vaccinee samples were drawn from two UK trials, COV001 and COV002, one of which was a single-blind randomized controlled phase 2/3 trial testing AZD1222 (ChAdOx1 nCoV-19) in healthy adults. Trial participant PBMC samples were collected at day 0 and day 28 after the second dose for TCRbeta chain sequencing. The CDR3 regions of human TCRbeta chains were analyzed by immunosequencing. The original methods were these. TCRs in the repertoires were matched against a reference library of SARS-CoV-2-specific TCRs that had been generated with the MIRA antigen-specificity platform. Breadth meant the fraction of unique TCRs that were SARS-CoV-2-associated, whereas depth meant the fraction of total T cells that were SARS-CoV-2-associated. Each spike-specific TCR was assigned to its reactive spike region and to a CD4 or CD8 class using the MIRA data. Log10-transformed breadth and depth values were compared by one-way ANOVA with Sidak's multiple comparisons tests. TCRdb re-hosts the immuneACCESS table, in-frame sequences only. Its copies lack some clones; in the studies checked, an unresolved V gene accounts for under half of them, and the cause for the rest is not known. That table is the source of V, J and clone size, and D and trimming were worked out from the DNA. The sample's clone listing holds over 130,000 clones. Jointly, the top ten make up about 2% of the sample.

This sample is part of a study of T cell responses to AZD1222 COVID-19 vaccine (dated by TCRdb to the early 2020s). Concerning the study at large: A total of 230 to 250 trial participants underwent TCR sequencing, of whom some 210 received two doses of AZD1222 and 26 received two doses of the MenACWY control vaccine. Enrollment into the trials was organized by age into subgroups of 18-55, 56-69 and 70-plus years, and those subgroups contained approximately 160, 26 and 62 TCR-sequenced participants, respectively.

Trimming accounts for 1 base at V and 1 base at J, while the number of junction bases matched to no gene is 12. The cysteine opens and the phenylalanine closes a CDR3 of 19 amino acids. The CDR3 DNA has 57 bases and is translated from base 1. As encoded in the germline V gene, CDR1 is SGHVS while CDR2 is FNYEAQ. What the research found in general, with its limitations: Because no day 14 peak-response samples were available, repertoires were characterized only after the peak T cell response. Conclusions about previously exposed vaccinees were limited because only six or seven AZD1222 recipients were SARS-CoV-2 seropositive at baseline. Reportedly, almost half of the unique spike-specific TCRs recognized epitopes lying outside the regions that are mutated in the B.1.351 and B.1.1.7 variants. Spike-specific TCR breadth and depth rose significantly after two AZD1222 doses compared with day 0 and with MenACWY recipients. Most participants were white British and females outnumbered males, and the authors suggested that clonal diversity may have been underestimated. Vaccine-associated CD4 TCRs spanned the whole spike protein, with dominant responses in regions 160-218 and 743-854. In the small 56-69-year group, the increase in depth fell short of significance, most likely because of low power.

The chain was built from TRBV7-6 and TRBJ2-3, with 9 bases aligning to TRBD2. This TCR came from an adult in good health. Input material: peripheral blood. The bases read TGTGCCAGCAGCTTAGTCGCGGGGGGGCCTGGGAATGGCACAGATACGCAGTATTTT. Its translation is CASSLVAGGPGNGTDTQYF.